The source of this T cell receptor (beta chain) is a study of identical twins' blood T cells. Germline V lookup: CDR1 MDHEN, CDR2 SYDVKM. V lost 3 bases to trimming and J lost 8 bases, with 23 bases between them. The CDR3 is 16 residues long. In TCRdb, the 5' RACE reads were re-called with MiXCR into one record per CDR3 protein. The profile shows 400,000 or so distinct CDR3 sequences, roughly 28% of them singletons. Six healthy women, forming three identical twin pairs, donated samples. The sequencing input was PBMCs. The receptor's source is a woman between 18 and 55 years old in good health. The chain has TRBV28 and TRBJ2-7, with a weak D call TRBD1 (6 bases). This CDR3 is CASSLGFRDKPTKQYF. CDR3 nucleotide sequence: TGTGCCAGCAGTTTGGGCTTCAGGGACAAACCTACGAAGCAGTACTTC.